This T cell receptor beta chain was captured by sequencing in a study of blood T cell repertoires in COVID-19. As for the study in general: Material from acute and convalescent COVID-19 was sourced from the United States, Italy and Spain.

Sequencing was performed with immunoSEQ multiplex PCR; in TCRdb, only in-frame clones are kept and a portion is missing. The sample carries 70,000 to 95,000 clones, approximately 80% recorded once. The CDR3 spans 16 residues. The trim removed 0 bases at V and 0 bases at J, leaving 4 bases unmatched. In germline, CDR1 is SEHNR, CDR2 FQNEAQ (reference sequence). This clone came up once. The V and J genes are TRBV7-9 and TRBJ2-5; 7 nucleotides match TRBD2. Material: peripheral blood. This TCR came from a woman aged 40 to 50 with active or convalescent COVID-19. CDR3: CASSLALGGYQETQYF. CDR3 coding DNA: TGTGCCAGCAGCTTAGCTCTGGGGGGGTACCAAGAGACCCAGTACTTC.